This note documents a single T cell receptor beta chain sequence. The antigen it recognizes is unknown. The sample holds no much larger clone one base away, and base qualities are not on file. This sample stems from a study of blood T cell repertoires in COVID-19 (dated by TCRdb to 2019 to 2021). General notes on the study: The collaborator samples originated in the United States, Italy and Spain and spanned the acute and convalescent phases of COVID-19. The material from the prospective study consisted of cDNA or gDNA derived from T cells, B-cell-depleted T cells, or PBMCs. The dataset comprised deeply sampled blood TCRbeta repertoires from subjects exposed to, actively infected with, or recovered from COVID-19. A freely available public database, intended as a resource for researchers studying the immune response to SARS-CoV-2, is where the repertoires were released. Samples were obtained from the ongoing ImmuneRACE study (first 160 participants) and from about 1,300 subjects provided by 6 global collaborators. A de-identified subject ID, COVID-19 status, age in years and sex were almost always included in the sample metadata. Where available, HLA class I and class II types were taken from metadata supplied by the sample provider and were not determined by assay-based typing. Overall study results and their limits: The quantity of clinical and demographic metadata differed by source and by participant and was supplied without curation.

TCRbeta CDR3 regions were amplified from genomic DNA by means of the immunoSEQ Assay, a bias-controlled multiplex PCR. In the source study's methods: The number of nucleated cells in each sample was estimated by amplification of reference gene primers within the assay. To quantify the absolute abundance of each unique TCRbeta CDR3 rearrangement, sequence reads were collapsed and filtered. For each sample, productive Simpson clonality was calculated as the square root of Simpson's diversity index over productive rearrangements. The clones in this table, taken by TCRdb from immuneACCESS, are in-frame only. Not every clone is retained; where verified, under half of the shortfall comes from an unresolved V gene, and the cause of the rest is unknown. Clonal size and the V and J genes are those of that table, whereas D and trimming came from the DNA. Within this sample are 150,000 to 200,000 clones, with roughly four fifths of them counted one time only. About 1.5% of the sample rests with the top ten.

From the cysteine up to the phenylalanine, the CDR3 has a length of 13 residues. Only CDR3 DNA remains: 39 bases, in frame from the first base. The V and J ends are trimmed by 5 bases and 1 base, leaving 9 bases between them. Per the germline V gene (reference sequence), LNHDA is the CDR1 and SQIVND is the CDR2. The collaborating institutions used their own protocols to collect whole blood in K2EDTA tubes. For TCRbeta analysis, collaborators shipped samples as frozen whole blood, isolated PBMCs, or DNA extracted from either of those sample types. In this chain, TRBV19 is recombined with TRBJ2-7, and the D gene may be TRBD1, 5 bases matching. Source material: peripheral blood. The clonotype was recovered from a human donor in a cohort sampled during active COVID-19. The DNA sequence is TGTGCCAGTAGTGGGGCAGGTTCCTACGAGCAGTACTTC. This gives the protein CASSGAGSYEQYF.